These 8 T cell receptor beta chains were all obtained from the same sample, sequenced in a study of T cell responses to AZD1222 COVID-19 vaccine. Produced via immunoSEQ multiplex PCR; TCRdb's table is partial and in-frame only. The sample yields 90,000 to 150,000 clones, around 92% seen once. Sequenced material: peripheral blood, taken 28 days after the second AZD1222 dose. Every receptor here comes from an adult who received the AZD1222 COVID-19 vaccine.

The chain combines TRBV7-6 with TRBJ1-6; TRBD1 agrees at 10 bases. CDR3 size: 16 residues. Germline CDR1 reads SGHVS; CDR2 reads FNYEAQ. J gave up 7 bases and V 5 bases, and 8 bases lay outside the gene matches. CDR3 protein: CASSPQTGGNNSPLHF. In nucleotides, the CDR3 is TGTGCCAGCAGCCCACAGACAGGGGGCAACAATTCACCCCTCCACTTT. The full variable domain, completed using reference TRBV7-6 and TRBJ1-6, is GAGVSQSPRYKVTKRGQDVALRCDPISGHVSLYWYRQALGQGPEFLTYFNYEAQQDKSGLPNDRFSAERPEGSISTLTIQRTEQRDSAMYRCASSPQTGGNNSPLHFGNGTRLTVT.

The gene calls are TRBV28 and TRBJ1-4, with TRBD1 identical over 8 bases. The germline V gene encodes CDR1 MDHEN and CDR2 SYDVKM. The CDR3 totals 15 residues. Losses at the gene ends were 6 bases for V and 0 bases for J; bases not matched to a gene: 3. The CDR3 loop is CASSWDRTTNEKLFF. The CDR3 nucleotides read TGTGCCAGCAGCTGGGACAGGACAACTAATGAAAAACTGTTTTTT.

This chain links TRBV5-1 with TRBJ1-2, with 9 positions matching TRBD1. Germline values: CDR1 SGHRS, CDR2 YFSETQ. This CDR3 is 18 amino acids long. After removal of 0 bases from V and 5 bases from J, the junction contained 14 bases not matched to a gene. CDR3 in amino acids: CASSLATRDRVWSYGYTF. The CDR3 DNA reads TGCGCCAGCAGCTTGGCCACCCGGGACAGGGTATGGTCATATGGCTACACCTTC.

CDR3 sequence: CASSYRDRGPYGYTF. In DNA, the CDR3 is TGTGCCAGCAGTTACCGGGACAGGGGTCCTTATGGCTACACCTTC. This chain joins TRBV6-5 and TRBJ1-2, with 10 bases fitting TRBD1. The V and J ends lost 2 bases and 5 bases, in that order; junction bases with no gene match: 5. This CDR3 spans 15 amino acids. CDR1 and CDR2 from the germline V gene are MNHEY and SVGAGI.

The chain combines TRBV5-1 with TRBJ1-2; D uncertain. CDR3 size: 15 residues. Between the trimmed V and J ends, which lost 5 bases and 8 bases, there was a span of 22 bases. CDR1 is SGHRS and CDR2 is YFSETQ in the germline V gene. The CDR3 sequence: CASSPNTNRFRGYTF. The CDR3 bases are TGCGCCAGCAGTCCCAATACTAACCGGTTTAGGGGCTACACCTTC.

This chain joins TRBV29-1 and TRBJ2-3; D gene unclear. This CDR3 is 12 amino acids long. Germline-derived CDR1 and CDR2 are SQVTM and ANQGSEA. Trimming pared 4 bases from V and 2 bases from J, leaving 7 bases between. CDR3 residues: CSVARITDTQYF. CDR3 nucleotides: TGCAGCGTTGCCCGGATCACAGATACGCAGTATTTT.

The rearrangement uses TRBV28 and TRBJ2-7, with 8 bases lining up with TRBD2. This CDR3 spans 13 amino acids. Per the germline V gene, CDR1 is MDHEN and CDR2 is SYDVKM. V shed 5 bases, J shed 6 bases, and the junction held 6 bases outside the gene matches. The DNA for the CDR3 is TGTGCCAGCAGTGCGGCGGGAGGTTTCGAGCAGTACTTC. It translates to CASSAAGGFEQYF.

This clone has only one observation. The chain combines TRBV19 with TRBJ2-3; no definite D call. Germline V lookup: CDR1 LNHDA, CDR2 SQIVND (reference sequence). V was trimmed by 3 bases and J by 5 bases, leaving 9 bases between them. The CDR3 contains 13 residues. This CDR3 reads CASSITKLDTQYF. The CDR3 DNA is TGTGCCAGTAGTATTACTAAGCTAGATACGCAGTATTTT.